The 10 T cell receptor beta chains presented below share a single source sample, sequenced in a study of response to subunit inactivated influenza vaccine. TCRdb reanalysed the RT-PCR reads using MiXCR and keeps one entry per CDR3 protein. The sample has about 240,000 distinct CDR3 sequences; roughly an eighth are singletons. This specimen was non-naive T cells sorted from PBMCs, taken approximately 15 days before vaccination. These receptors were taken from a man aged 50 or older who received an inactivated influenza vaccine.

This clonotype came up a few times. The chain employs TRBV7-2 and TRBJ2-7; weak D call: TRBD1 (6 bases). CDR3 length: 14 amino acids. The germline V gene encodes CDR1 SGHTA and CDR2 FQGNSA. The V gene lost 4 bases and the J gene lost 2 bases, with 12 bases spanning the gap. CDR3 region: CASSYGQRAYEQYF. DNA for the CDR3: TGTGCCAGCAGCTACGGACAGCGTGCCTACGAGCAGTACTTC.

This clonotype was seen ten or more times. CDR3 residues: CASSLAAGGDAILTF. Here the CDR3 DNA reads TGCGCCAGCAGCTTGGCGGCAGGTGGAGACGCTATTCTTACCTTC. The chain carries TRBV5-1 and TRBJ1-2; D is unresolved. The CDR3 totals 15 residues. The germline V and J ends were trimmed by 0 bases and 14 bases, with 23 bases remaining between them. Germline V lookup: CDR1 SGHRS, CDR2 YFSETQ.

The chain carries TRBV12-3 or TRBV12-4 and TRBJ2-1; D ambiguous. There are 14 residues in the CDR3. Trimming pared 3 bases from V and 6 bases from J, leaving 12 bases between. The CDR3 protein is CASSLSWPTNEQFF. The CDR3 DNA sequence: TGTGCCAGCAGTTTGTCGTGGCCGACCAATGAGCAGTTCTTC.

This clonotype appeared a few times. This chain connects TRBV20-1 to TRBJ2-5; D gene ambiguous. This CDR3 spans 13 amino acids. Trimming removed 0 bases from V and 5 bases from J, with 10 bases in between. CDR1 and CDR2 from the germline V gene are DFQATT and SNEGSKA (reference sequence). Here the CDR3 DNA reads TGCAGTGCTAGAGATCGGGCGCGGGAGACCCAGTACTTC. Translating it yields CSARDRARETQYF.

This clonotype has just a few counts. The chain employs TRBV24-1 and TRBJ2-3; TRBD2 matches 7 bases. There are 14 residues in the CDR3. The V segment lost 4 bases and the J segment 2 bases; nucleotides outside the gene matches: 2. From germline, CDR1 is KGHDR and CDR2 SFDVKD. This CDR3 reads CATSESGVTDTQYF. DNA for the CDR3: TGTGCCACCAGTGAGAGCGGGGTCACAGATACGCAGTATTTT.

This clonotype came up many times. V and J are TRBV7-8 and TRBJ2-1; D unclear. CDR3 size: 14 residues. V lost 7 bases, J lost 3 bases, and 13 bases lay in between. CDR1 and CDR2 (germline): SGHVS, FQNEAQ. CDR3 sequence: CASNGLSFYNEQFF. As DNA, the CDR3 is TGTGCCAGCAACGGGCTATCCTTCTACAATGAGCAGTTCTTC.

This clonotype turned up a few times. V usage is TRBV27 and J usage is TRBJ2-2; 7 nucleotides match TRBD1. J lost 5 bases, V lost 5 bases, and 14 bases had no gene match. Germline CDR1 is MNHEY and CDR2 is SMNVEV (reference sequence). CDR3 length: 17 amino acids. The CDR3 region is CASSPTAWGQRTGELFF. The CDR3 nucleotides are TGTGCCAGCAGTCCTACTGCGTGGGGACAGAGAACCGGGGAGCTGTTTTTT.

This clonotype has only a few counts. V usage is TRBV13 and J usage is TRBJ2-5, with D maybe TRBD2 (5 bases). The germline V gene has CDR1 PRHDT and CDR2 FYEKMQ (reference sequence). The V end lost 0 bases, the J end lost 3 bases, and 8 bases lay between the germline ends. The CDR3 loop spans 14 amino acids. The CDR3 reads CASSLGLREETQYF. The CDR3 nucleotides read TGTGCCAGCAGCTTAGGCTTGAGGGAAGAGACCCAGTACTTC.

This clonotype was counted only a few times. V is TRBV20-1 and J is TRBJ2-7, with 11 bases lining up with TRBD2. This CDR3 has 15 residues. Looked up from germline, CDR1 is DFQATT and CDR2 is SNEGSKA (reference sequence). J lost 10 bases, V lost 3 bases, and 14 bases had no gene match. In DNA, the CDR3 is TGCAGTGCTAGGGATCCGGGACTAGCGGCGCGCCCACAGTACTTC. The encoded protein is CSARDPGLAARPQYF.

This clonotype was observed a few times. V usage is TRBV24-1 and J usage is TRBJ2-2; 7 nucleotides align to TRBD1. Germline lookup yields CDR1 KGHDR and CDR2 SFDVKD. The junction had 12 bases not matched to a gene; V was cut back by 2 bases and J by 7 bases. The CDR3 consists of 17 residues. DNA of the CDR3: TGTGCCACCAGTGATTCACAGGGGAAAGTCATAAGCGGGGAGCTGTTTTTT. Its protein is CATSDSQGKVISGELFF.